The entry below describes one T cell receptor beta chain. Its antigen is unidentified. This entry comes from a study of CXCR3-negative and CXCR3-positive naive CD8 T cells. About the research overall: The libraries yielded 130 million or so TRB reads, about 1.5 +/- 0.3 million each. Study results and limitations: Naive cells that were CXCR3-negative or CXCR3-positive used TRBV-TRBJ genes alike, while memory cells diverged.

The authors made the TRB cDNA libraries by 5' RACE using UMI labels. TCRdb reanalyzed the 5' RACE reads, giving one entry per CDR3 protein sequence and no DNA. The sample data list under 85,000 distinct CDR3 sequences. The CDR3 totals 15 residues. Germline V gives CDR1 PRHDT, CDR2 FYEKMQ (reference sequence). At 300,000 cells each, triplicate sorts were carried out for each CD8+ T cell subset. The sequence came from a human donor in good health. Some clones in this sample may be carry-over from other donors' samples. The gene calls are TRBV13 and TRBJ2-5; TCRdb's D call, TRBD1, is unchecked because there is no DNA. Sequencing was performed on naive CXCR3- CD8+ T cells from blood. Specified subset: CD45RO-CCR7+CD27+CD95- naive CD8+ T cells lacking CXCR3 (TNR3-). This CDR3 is CASSPGIGPQETQYF.